This T cell receptor (beta chain) emerged from a study of PD-L1 blockade in urothelial cancer (dated by TCRdb to the late 2010s). Regarding the complete study: All patients started therapy in the mid-2010s and received atezolizumab 1,200 mg intravenously every 3 weeks. About 90% of the roughly 29 patients were identified as males with urothelial cancer of bladder origin, and a prior smoking history was reported by 18 of 29 patients. Patients had an ECOG performance status of 0 or 1 and had received between 0 and 3 prior chemotherapy regimens. Blood samples were analyzed at 3 weeks after treatment start (second dose) and at 6 weeks after treatment start. Blood samples gave a median of around 130,000 T cells and 88,000 or so unique TCRs, with a median clonality of approximately 0.08. Somatic, immune and clinical correlates of response to PD-L1 blockade with atezolizumab in urothelial cancer were the focus of an exploratory multi-omic analysis. TCR sequencing covered pretreatment tumor samples and matched, serially collected peripheral blood taken before and after atezolizumab treatment. Durable clinical benefit was defined as a progression-free survival longer than 6 months, and TCR features were additionally tested against progression-free survival and overall survival. In the same patients, pretreatment tumors underwent whole exome sequencing and RNA sequencing in addition to TCR sequencing. Durable clinical benefit was achieved by nine patients and was not achieved by 20 patients. Pretreatment blood TCR-seq was available for about 30 patients, at least one posttreatment blood collection was obtained for around 25 patients, and tumor TCR-seq was available for around 25 patients.

The CDR3 holds 16 amino acids from the cysteine to the phenylalanine. Only the CDR3 region is kept as DNA, spanning 48 bases read in frame from base 1. Trimming takes 0 bases from V and 2 bases from J, and the germline ends sit 10 bases apart. CDR1 and CDR2, per the germline V gene, are LGHNA and YNFKEQ. Taken with the paper, the label for time point translates to: pretreatment peripheral blood. The cohort included roughly 30 patients with locally advanced or metastatic urothelial carcinoma who were treated at Memorial Sloan Kettering on a trial protocol. Peripheral blood mononuclear cells were collected from each patient pretreatment and during treatment, giving between 1 and 8 total time points per patient. The Qiagen DNeasy Blood extraction kit was used to purify genomic DNA from total PBMCs and from tumor samples. Collected pretreatment and during treatment, PBMCs were isolated and stored as previously described.

In regard to this clone: Its antigen is not yet known. No base quality information exists; no much larger clone differs at one position.

Synthetic TCR analog templates were spiked into each PCR so that absolute template abundance could be estimated from read counts. The immunoSEQ assay used bias-controlled V and J gene primers to amplify TCRbeta CDR3 regions from genomic DNA. Rearranged TCRbeta segments were sequenced at approximately 20X coverage. In the original analysis: Sequencing errors were corrected by clustering and CDR3s were annotated against IMGT to assign V, D and J genes. Out-of-frame and stop-codon sequences were excluded, and only productive TCRbeta rearrangements were used in downstream analyses. Clonality was calculated as one minus the Shannon entropy normalized by the log of the number of unique productive sequences. Fisher's exact test with Benjamini-Hochberg correction, using a cutoff of adjusted p below 0.01, was how clones that differed between time points or between blood and tumor were identified. In its TCRdb copy, this immuneACCESS table keeps in-frame sequences only and misses some clones. Where compared with another copy, unresolved V genes explain less than half of these, and the others have no known cause. That table furnishes V, J and clone size, whereas the DNA furnished D and trimming. This sample comprises 33,000 or so clones, roughly 82% of them detected only once. The ten largest make up 6.8% of the sample.

General study outcomes and caveats: Improved progression-free and overall survival was associated with having pretreatment peripheral blood TCR clonality below the median. Patients with durable benefit showed greater expansion of tumor-associated TCR clones in peripheral blood 3 weeks after starting treatment (n of about 20, p = 0.022). Because of the small sample size (n ≈ 31) and the many exploratory analyses performed, the results are intended to be regarded as hypothesis-generating.

The clonotype comes from a man aged 55-75 years with urothelial cancer. Sequenced here: PBMCs, sampled around atezolizumab (anti-PD-L1) treatment. The chain uses TRBV4-2 and TRBJ2-2, with a tentative D gene TRBD1 over 6 matching bases. For the CDR3, the sequence is CASSQESTGNTGELFF. The DNA sequence is as follows: TGTGCCAGCAGCCAAGAATCGACAGGTAACACCGGGGAGCTGTTTTTT.